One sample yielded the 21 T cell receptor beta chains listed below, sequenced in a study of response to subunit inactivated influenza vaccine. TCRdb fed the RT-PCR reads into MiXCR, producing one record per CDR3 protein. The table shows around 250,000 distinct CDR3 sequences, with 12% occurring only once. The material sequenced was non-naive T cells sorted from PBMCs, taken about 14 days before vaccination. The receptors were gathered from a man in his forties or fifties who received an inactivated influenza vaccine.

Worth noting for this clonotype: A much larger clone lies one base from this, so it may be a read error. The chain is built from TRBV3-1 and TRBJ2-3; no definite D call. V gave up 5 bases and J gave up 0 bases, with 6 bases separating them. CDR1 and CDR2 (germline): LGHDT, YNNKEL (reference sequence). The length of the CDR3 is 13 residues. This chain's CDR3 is CASSTISTDTQYF. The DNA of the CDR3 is TGTGCCAGCAGCACCATTAGCACAGATACGCAGTATTTT.

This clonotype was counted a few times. This chain's CDR3 is CASSYSSSGRASGNNEQFF. As DNA, the CDR3 is TGTGCCAGCAGTTACTCGTCTAGCGGGAGGGCCAGTGGAAACAATGAGCAGTTCTTC. The rearrangement uses TRBV6-5 and TRBJ2-1; TRBD2 matches 12 bases. Germline CDR1 MNHEY, CDR2 SVGAGI. V lost 0 bases, J lost 5 bases, and 11 bases stayed unmatched. The CDR3 contains 19 residues.

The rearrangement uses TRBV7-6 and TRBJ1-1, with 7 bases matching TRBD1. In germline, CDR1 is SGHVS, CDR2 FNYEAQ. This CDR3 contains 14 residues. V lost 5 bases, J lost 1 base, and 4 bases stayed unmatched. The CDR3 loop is CASSRGQTNTEAFF. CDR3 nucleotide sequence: TGTGCCAGCAGCCGGGGACAGACGAACACTGAAGCTTTCTTT.

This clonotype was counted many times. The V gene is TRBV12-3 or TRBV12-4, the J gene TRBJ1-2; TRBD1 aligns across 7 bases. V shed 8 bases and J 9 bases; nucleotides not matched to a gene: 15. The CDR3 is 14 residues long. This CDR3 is CASGGTVLSFSYTF. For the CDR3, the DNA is TGTGCCAGCGGGGGGACAGTCCTATCCTTTAGCTACACCTTC.

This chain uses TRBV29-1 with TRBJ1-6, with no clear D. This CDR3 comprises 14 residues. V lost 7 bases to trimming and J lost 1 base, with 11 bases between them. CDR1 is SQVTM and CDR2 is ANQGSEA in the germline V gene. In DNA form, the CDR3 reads TGCAGCGCTGCCGAGGGATCCTATAATTCACCCCTCCACTTT. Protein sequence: CSAAEGSYNSPLHF.

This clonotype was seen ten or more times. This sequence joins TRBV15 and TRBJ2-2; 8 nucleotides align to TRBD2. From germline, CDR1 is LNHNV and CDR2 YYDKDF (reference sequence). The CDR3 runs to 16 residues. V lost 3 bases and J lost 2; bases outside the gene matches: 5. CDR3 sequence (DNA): TGTGCCACCAGCAGGCGGGGGGCAGGAAACACCGGGGAGCTGTTTTTT. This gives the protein CATSRRGAGNTGELFF.

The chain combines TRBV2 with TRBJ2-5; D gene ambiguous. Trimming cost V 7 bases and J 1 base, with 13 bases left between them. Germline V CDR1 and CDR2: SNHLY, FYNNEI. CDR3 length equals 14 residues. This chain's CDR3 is CASKGAGVQETQYF. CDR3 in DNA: TGTGCCAGCAAAGGCGCAGGCGTCCAAGAGACCCAGTACTTC.

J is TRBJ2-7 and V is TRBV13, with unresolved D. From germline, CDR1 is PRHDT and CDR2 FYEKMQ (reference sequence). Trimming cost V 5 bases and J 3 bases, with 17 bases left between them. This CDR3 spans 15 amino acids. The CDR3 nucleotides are TGTGCCAGCAGCCGACCGGCGCAGGTCCACTACGAGCAGTACTTC. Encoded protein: CASSRPAQVHYEQYF.

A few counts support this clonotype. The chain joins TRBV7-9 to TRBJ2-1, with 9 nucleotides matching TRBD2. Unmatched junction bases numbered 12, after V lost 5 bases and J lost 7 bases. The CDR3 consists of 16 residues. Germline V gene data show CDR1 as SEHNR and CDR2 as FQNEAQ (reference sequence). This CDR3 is CASSPHLREGPNEQFF. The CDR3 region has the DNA TGTGCCAGCAGCCCCCATCTGCGGGAGGGCCCTAATGAGCAGTTCTTC.

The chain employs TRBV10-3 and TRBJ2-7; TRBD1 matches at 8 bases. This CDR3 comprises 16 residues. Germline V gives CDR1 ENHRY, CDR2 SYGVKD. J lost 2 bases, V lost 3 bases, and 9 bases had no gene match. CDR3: CAISDPPGTGPYEQYF. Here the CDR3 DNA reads TGTGCCATCAGTGACCCGCCCGGGACAGGTCCCTACGAGCAGTACTTC.

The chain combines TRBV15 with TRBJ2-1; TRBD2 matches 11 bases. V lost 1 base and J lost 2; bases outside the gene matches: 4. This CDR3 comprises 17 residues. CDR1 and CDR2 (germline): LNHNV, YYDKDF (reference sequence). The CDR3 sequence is CATSRGISGRAYNEQFF. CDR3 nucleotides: TGTGCCACCAGCAGAGGGATTAGCGGGAGGGCCTACAATGAGCAGTTCTTC.

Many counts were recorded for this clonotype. The DNA of the CDR3 is TGTGCCAGCAGCTTCGAGGGAACTGAAGCTTTCTTT. Its protein product is CASSFEGTEAFF. The chain is built from TRBV7-9 and TRBJ1-1; unclear D gene. V was trimmed by 3 bases and J by 5 bases, leaving 7 bases between them. CDR3 length equals 12 residues. Germline V gives CDR1 SEHNR, CDR2 FQNEAQ (reference sequence).

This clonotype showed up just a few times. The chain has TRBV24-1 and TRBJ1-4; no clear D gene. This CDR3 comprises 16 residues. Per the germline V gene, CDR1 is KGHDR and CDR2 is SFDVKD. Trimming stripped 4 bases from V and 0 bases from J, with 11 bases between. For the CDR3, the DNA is TGTGCCACCAGTGACGCTAAAGCAGCAACTAATGAAAAACTGTTTTTT. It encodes CATSDAKAATNEKLFF.

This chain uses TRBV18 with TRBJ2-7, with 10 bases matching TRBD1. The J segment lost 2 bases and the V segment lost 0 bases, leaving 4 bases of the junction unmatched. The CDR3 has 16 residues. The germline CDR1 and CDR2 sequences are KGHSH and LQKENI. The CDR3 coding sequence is TGTGCCAGCTCACCACCCGGGACAGGGGCCACCTACGAGCAGTACTTC. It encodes CASSPPGTGATYEQYF.

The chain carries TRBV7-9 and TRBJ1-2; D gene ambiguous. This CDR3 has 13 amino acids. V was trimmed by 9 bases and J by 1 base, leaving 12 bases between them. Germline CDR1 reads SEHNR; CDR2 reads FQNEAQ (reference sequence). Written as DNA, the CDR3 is TGTGCCAGTAGCCCTACGTTTAACTATGGCTACACCTTC. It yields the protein CASSPTFNYGYTF.

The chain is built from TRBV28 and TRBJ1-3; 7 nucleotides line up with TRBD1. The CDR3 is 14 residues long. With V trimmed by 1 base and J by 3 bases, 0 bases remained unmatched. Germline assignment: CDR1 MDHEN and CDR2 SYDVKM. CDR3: CASSLSGGGNTIYF. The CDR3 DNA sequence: TGTGCCAGCAGTTTATCAGGGGGTGGAAACACCATATATTTT.

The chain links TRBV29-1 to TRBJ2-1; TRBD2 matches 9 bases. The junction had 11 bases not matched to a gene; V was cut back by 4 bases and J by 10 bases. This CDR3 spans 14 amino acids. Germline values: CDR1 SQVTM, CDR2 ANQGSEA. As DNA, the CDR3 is TGCAGCGTTGTAGAGGGCGGGGGGGCGTCGGAGCAGTTCTTC. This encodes CSVVEGGGASEQFF.

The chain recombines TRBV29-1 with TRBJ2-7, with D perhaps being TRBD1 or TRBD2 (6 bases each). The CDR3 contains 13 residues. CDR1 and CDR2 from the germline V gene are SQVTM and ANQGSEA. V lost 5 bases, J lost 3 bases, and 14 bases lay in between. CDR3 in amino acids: CSVSLGGLYEQYF. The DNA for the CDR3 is TGCAGCGTTAGCCTAGGGGGGCTCTACGAGCAGTACTTC.

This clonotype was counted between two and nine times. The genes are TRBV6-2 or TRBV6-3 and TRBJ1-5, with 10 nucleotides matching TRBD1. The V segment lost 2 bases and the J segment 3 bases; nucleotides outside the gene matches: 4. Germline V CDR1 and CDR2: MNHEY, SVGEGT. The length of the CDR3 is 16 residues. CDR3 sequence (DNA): TGTGCCAGCAGTTACCTGGACAGGGGGGACAATCAGCCCCAGCATTTT. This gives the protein CASSYLDRGDNQPQHF.

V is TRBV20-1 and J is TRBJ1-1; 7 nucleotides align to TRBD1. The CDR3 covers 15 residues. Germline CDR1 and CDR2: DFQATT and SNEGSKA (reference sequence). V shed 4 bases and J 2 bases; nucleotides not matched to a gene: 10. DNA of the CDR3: TGCAGTGCTACCCCGGGACAGATAATTAACACTGAAGCTTTCTTT. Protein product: CSATPGQIINTEAFF.

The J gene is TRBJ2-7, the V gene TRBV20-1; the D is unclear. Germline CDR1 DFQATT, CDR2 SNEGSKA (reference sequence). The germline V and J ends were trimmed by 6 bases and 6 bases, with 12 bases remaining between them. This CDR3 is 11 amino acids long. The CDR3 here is CSAAPRAEQYF. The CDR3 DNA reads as TGCAGTGCGGCCCCCCGGGCCGAGCAGTACTTC.